A single sample is the source of the 16 T cell receptor beta chains below, sequenced in a study of identifying expanded T cells in peripheral blood. Clones were read by immunoSEQ multiplex PCR, and TCRdb kept only the in-frame ones, dropping some. The sample lists about 90,000 clones; around 84% were seen once. The specimen sequenced was blood. The receptors were sampled from a person aged 18 to 70 in good health.

The chain couples TRBV23-1 to TRBJ2-1; 8 nucleotides match TRBD2. TRBV23-1 is known as an ORF, though its function is uncertain. The CDR3 consists of 15 residues. V lost 6 bases and J lost 8; bases outside the gene matches: 12. This chain's CDR3 is CASSQNGGAVHEQFF. The CDR3, as DNA: TGCGCCAGCAGCCAAAACGGGGGGGCGGTTCATGAGCAGTTCTTC.

This chain links TRBV9 with TRBJ2-5; D is unclear. V was shortened by 0 bases and J by 1 base, with 10 bases between the two germline ends. The CDR3 has 15 residues. Germline V lookup: CDR1 SGDLS, CDR2 YYNGEE. This CDR3 is CASSVESVTQETQYF. The CDR3 nucleotides are TGTGCCAGCAGCGTAGAGTCAGTAACCCAAGAGACCCAGTACTTC.

This chain uses TRBV6-6 with TRBJ1-2; D is perhaps TRBD1 (6 bases). Germline CDR1 reads MNHNY; CDR2 reads SVGAGI (reference sequence). Trimming left V 7 bases short and J 5 bases short, with 17 bases between. The CDR3 covers 14 residues. In nucleotides, the CDR3 is TGTGCCAGCATTGAAACGGGGGCCGGGTATGGCTACACCTTC. This translates into CASIETGAGYGYTF.

The chain has TRBV5-6 and TRBJ1-2; D remains unclear. Trimming pared 2 bases from V and 7 bases from J, leaving 12 bases between. The CDR3 covers 13 residues. In germline, CDR1 is SGHDT, CDR2 YYEEEE. The CDR3 DNA is TGTGCCAGCAGCTTTGACCGGGAAGGTGGCTACACCTTC. Protein sequence: CASSFDREGGYTF.

The rearrangement joins TRBV19 to TRBJ2-5; the D call may be TRBD1 or TRBD2 (6 bases each). Per germline, CDR1 LNHDA and CDR2 SQIVND (reference sequence). The CDR3 loop spans 14 amino acids. Trimming pared 10 bases from V and 5 bases from J, leaving 20 bases between. CDR3 sequence reads: CATSGGGAGETQYF. The CDR3, as DNA: TGTGCCACCTCCGGGGGCGGGGCGGGGGAGACCCAGTACTTC. Full variable domain (remainder filled in from reference TRBV19 and TRBJ2-5): DGGITQSPKYLFRKEGQNVTLSCEQNLNHDAMYWYRQDPGQGLRLIYYSQIVNDFQKGDIAEGYSVSREKKESFPLTVTSAQKNPTAFYLCATSGGGAGETQYFGPGTRLLVL.

This clone was seen at least ten times. The V call is TRBV2, the J call TRBJ2-1, with TRBD2 identical over 9 bases. CDR3 length equals 15 residues. CDR1 SNHLY and CDR2 FYNNEI come from the germline V gene. The J segment lost 5 bases and the V segment lost 8 bases, leaving 10 bases of the junction unmatched. CDR3 sequence (DNA): TGTGCCAGCGGGGTAGGGCTAGCGGGGAACAATGAGCAGTTCTTC. Translating it yields CASGVGLAGNNEQFF.

The chain is built from TRBV19 and TRBJ2-3; 12 nucleotides align to TRBD2. Germline lookup yields CDR1 LNHDA and CDR2 SQIVND (reference sequence). V shed 4 bases and J 2 bases; nucleotides not matched to a gene: 7. The CDR3 runs to 17 residues. For the CDR3, the DNA is TGTGCCAGTAGTAGTCTAACTAGCGGGGGGAACACAGATACGCAGTATTTT. Encoded protein: CASSSLTSGGNTDTQYF.

V usage is TRBV11-2 and J usage is TRBJ2-7; 10 bases are a match to TRBD2. This CDR3 is built from 15 residues. V was pared by 1 base and J by 3 bases, with 3 bases of the junction left unmatched. CDR1 and CDR2 from the germline V gene are SGHAT and FQNNGV. The CDR3 sequence: CASSLVGTSDYEQYF. CDR3 nucleotide sequence: TGTGCCAGCAGCTTAGTTGGGACTAGCGACTACGAGCAGTACTTC.

V usage is TRBV5-1 and J usage is TRBJ2-6, with D unclear. CDR3 length equals 16 residues. V was pared by 4 bases and J by 0 bases, with 11 bases between. The germline gives CDR1 SGHRS, CDR2 YFSETQ. This chain's CDR3 is CASSVQPSSGANVLTF. CDR3 nucleotides: TGCGCCAGCAGCGTCCAACCGAGCTCTGGGGCCAACGTCCTGACTTTC.

The chain uses TRBV19 and TRBJ1-1; the D is unclear. V was pared by 8 bases and J by 3 bases, with 28 bases between. The CDR3 runs to 18 residues. Looked up from germline, CDR1 is LNHDA and CDR2 is SQIVND (reference sequence). As DNA, the CDR3 is TGTGCCAGTCATGGTGTTTCGGCGAGGTGGGTAGTGGACACTGAAGCTTTCTTT. Translated: CASHGVSARWVVDTEAFF.

The V call is TRBV6-1, the J call TRBJ1-1, with no clear D. CDR1 and CDR2 from the germline V gene are MNHNS and SASEGT. The CDR3 is made up of 14 amino acids. V dropped 3 bases and J dropped 0 bases, with 8 bases sitting between them. The CDR3 coding sequence is TGTGCCAGCAGTGATGTGGTGATGAACACTGAAGCTTTCTTT. This codes for CASSDVVMNTEAFF.

The chain combines TRBV6-5 with TRBJ2-7, with D perhaps TRBD1 or TRBD2 (5 bases each). This CDR3 contains 15 residues. Germline assignment: CDR1 MNHEY and CDR2 SVGAGI. Between the trimmed V and J ends, which lost 0 bases and 3 bases, there was a span of 12 bases. CDR3 loop: CASSYSGVSIYEQYF. The DNA of the CDR3 is TGTGCCAGCAGTTACTCGGGGGTTTCAATCTACGAGCAGTACTTC.

The V gene is TRBV6-1, the J gene TRBJ1-2; 10 positions agree with TRBD1. This CDR3 has 12 residues. The J segment lost 8 bases and the V segment lost 6 bases, leaving 3 bases of the junction unmatched. Germline V gives CDR1 MNHNS, CDR2 SASEGT. The CDR3 reads CASRGQGPGYTF. The CDR3, as DNA: TGTGCCAGCAGGGGACAGGGGCCGGGCTACACCTTC.

There are a few counts of this clone. V gene TRBV2 combines with J gene TRBJ1-5; D remains unclear. CDR1 is SNHLY and CDR2 is FYNNEI in the germline V gene. CDR3 length: 13 amino acids. Trimming left V 4 bases short and J 7 bases short, with 11 bases between. The CDR3 sequence is CASSVTVRQPQHF. DNA for the CDR3: TGTGCCAGCAGTGTTACGGTGCGGCAGCCCCAGCATTTT.

The chain combines TRBV7-9 with TRBJ1-2; D gene ambiguous. The length of the CDR3 is 10 residues. Trimming stripped 5 bases from V and 6 bases from J, with 4 bases between. Germline values: CDR1 SEHNR, CDR2 FQNEAQ (reference sequence). CDR3 residues: CASSGDGYTF. CDR3 bases: TGTGCCAGCAGCGGTGATGGCTACACCTTC.

The rearrangement uses TRBV19 and TRBJ2-7, with 9 bases matching TRBD1. CDR1 is LNHDA and CDR2 is SQIVND in the germline V gene (reference sequence). The junction had 9 bases not matched to a gene; V was cut back by 7 bases and J by 5 bases. CDR3 length: 14 residues. The CDR3 region has the DNA TGTGCCAGTACCGGAGACAGGGGGTCTAACGAGCAGTACTTC. It encodes CASTGDRGSNEQYF.